Below, 17 T cell receptor beta chains from the same sample are listed, as sequenced in a study of T cells after yellow fever vaccination. Via MiXCR, TCRdb re-called the 5' RACE reads, giving one row per CDR3 protein. The sample carries some 100,000 distinct CDR3 sequences, roughly 7.2% recorded once. The specimen was CD4+ T cells sorted from PBMCs, collected about 49 days after the first yellow fever vaccination. The receptor set was obtained from a man younger than 30 who received the YFV17D yellow fever vaccine.

In this sample, this clonotype turned up a few times. The V and J genes are TRBV18 and TRBJ2-3, with D unclear. The CDR3 loop spans 13 amino acids. Germline CDR1 reads KGHSH; CDR2 reads LQKENI. V dropped 0 bases and J dropped 8 bases, with 9 bases sitting between them. The CDR3 nucleotides are TGTGCCAGCTCACCACCATCGGTTGGTACGCAGTATTTT. Its protein is CASSPPSVGTQYF.

By share, this clonotype ranks as medium-sized. V and J are TRBV20-1 and TRBJ2-3; D is perhaps TRBD1 (7 bases). The CDR3 runs 13 residues. Germline CDR1 and CDR2: DFQATT and SNEGSKA (reference sequence). V lost 6 bases to trimming and J lost 7 bases, with 17 bases between them. The CDR3 region has the DNA TGCAGTGCGTTCCAGGGGGGACCCAATACGCAGTATTTT. Residues: CSAFQGGPNTQYF.

In this sample, this clonotype turned up many times. V and J are TRBV6-5 and TRBJ2-2, with TRBD2 identical over 8 bases. The CDR3 is 16 residues long. V was clipped by 4 bases and J by 3 bases; unmatched bases: 7. CDR1 is MNHEY, CDR2 SVGAGI, per germline. The CDR3 nucleotides read TGTGCCAGCAGTTTCTCAGCGGGGGTGGACACCGGGGAGCTGTTTTTT. This sequence encodes CASSFSAGVDTGELFF.

This clonotype was seen ten or more times. The chain links TRBV5-4 to TRBJ1-1; 11 bases line up with TRBD1. V was pared by 2 bases and J by 5 bases, with 11 bases of the junction left unmatched. This CDR3 contains 17 residues. Germline lookup yields CDR1 SGHNT and CDR2 YYREEE (reference sequence). CDR3 in DNA: TGTGCCAGCAGCTTAACTTATACTGGACAGGGGGCGACTGAAGCTTTCTTT. Its protein product is CASSLTYTGQGATEAFF. Using reference TRBV5-4 and TRBJ1-1 for the parts outside the CDR3, the full variable domain is ETGVTQSPTHLIKTRGQQVTLRCSSQSGHNTVSWYQQALGQGPQFIFQYYREEENGRGNFPPRFSGLQFPNYSSELNVNALELDDSALYLCASSLTYTGQGATEAFFGQGTRLTVV.

This chain joins TRBV6-1 and TRBJ1-2; no clear D gene. Trimming shortened V by 4 bases and J by 8 bases, and 5 bases separated the two germline ends. The CDR3 is 10 residues long. Germline V gives CDR1 MNHNS, CDR2 SASEGT. CDR3 amino acids: CASSADGYTF. CDR3 bases: TGTGCCAGCAGTGCGGACGGCTACACCTTC.

This clonotype was found many times. J is TRBJ1-2 and V is TRBV7-2; D is perhaps TRBD1 (6 bases). The CDR3 is made up of 14 amino acids. Germline V gene data show CDR1 as SGHTA and CDR2 as FQGNSA. The V end was cut by 4 bases, the J end by 3 bases, with 12 bases between. CDR3 sequence: CASSSGVGYYGYTF. In nucleotides, the CDR3 is TGTGCCAGCAGCTCAGGGGTTGGATACTATGGCTACACCTTC.

V is TRBV20-1 and J is TRBJ2-7, with TRBD2 identical over 7 bases. The CDR3 length is 14 residues. Germline V gives CDR1 DFQATT, CDR2 SNEGSKA (reference sequence). Trimming at V came to 0 bases and at J to 0 bases, leaving 2 bases not matched to a gene. This CDR3 reads CSAREGGGSYEQYF. The CDR3 coding sequence is TGCAGTGCTAGAGAAGGCGGGGGCTCCTACGAGCAGTACTTC.

The table lists this clonotype with many counts. The chain couples TRBV28 to TRBJ2-2; 8 bases align to TRBD2. CDR1 is MDHEN and CDR2 is SYDVKM in the germline V gene. The junction had 2 bases not matched to a gene; V was cut back by 3 bases and J by 2 bases. There are 15 residues in the CDR3. The CDR3 DNA sequence: TGTGCCAGCAGTTTTACTAGCGGAAACACCGGGGAGCTGTTTTTT. It codes for CASSFTSGNTGELFF. Full variable domain (remainder filled in from reference TRBV28 and TRBJ2-2): DVKVTQSSRYLVKRTGEKVFLECVQDMDHENMFWYRQDPGLGLRLIYFSYDVKMKEKGDIPEGYSVSREKKERFSLILESASTNQTSMYLCASSFTSGNTGELFFGEGSRLTVL.

This clonotype occurred many times. This rearrangement joins TRBV7-2 to TRBJ1-2; D gene ambiguous. The CDR3 runs 14 residues. Deletions cut 0 bases from V and 2 bases from J, with 7 bases between. Germline V lookup: CDR1 SGHTA, CDR2 FQGNSA. Here the CDR3 reads CASSLAAGNYGYTF. CDR3 DNA sequence: TGTGCCAGCAGCTTAGCTGCGGGAAACTATGGCTACACCTTC.

This clonotype was counted many times. The chain carries TRBV15 and TRBJ2-5; maybe TRBD1 (5 bases). In germline, CDR1 is LNHNV, CDR2 YYDKDF (reference sequence). CDR3 length: 13 amino acids. V was pared by 0 bases and J by 5 bases, with 7 bases between. The CDR3 loop is CATSRDPGETQYF. CDR3 in DNA: TGTGCCACCAGCAGAGATCCAGGGGAGACCCAGTACTTC.

In this sample, this clonotype turned up many times. The V gene is TRBV28, the J gene TRBJ2-3; no firm D call. The germline V gene encodes CDR1 MDHEN and CDR2 SYDVKM. Trimming cost V 2 bases and J 6 bases, with 6 bases left between them. The CDR3 is made up of 12 amino acids. The CDR3 reads CASSLTQDTQYF. The CDR3 DNA reads TGTGCCAGCAGTTTAACTCAGGATACGCAGTATTTT.

This clonotype showed up many times. The chain links TRBV7-2 to TRBJ1-4; D ambiguous. Germline V gene sequence: CDR1 SGHTA, CDR2 FQGNSA. The CDR3 covers 15 residues. V was cut by 5 bases and J by 8 bases, with 18 bases left in between. The CDR3 nucleotides read TGTGCCAGCAGCCCGTTACACCTCCGAGGGGAAAAACTGTTTTTT. As protein: CASSPLHLRGEKLFF. The complete variable domain, with remaining parts taken from reference TRBV7-2 and TRBJ1-4, reads GAGVSQSPSNKVTEKGKDVELRCDPISGHTALYWYRQSLGQGLEFLIYFQGNSAPDKSGLPSDRFSAERTGGSVSTLTIQRTQQEDSAVYLCASSPLHLRGEKLFFGSGTQLSVL.

About this clonotype: A read error is possible here, since a much larger clone lies one base away. The CDR3 loop reads CSSRPGEGQAAFEKLFF. CDR3 coding DNA: TGTTCCAGCAGACCCGGAGAGGGACAGGCGGCTTTTGAAAAACTGTTTTTT. The chain links TRBV28 to TRBJ1-4, with 8 bases identical to TRBD1. The CDR3 sequence is 17 residues long. CDR1 MDHEN and CDR2 SYDVKM come from the germline V gene.

At least ten counts were recorded for this clonotype. The CDR3 bases are TGCGCCAGCAGCACAGGGGATAGCAATCAGCCCCAGCATTTT. This sequence encodes CASSTGDSNQPQHF. V usage is TRBV5-1 and J usage is TRBJ1-5, with TRBD1 identical over 7 bases. There are 14 residues in the CDR3. Germline V CDR1 and CDR2: SGHRS, YFSETQ. The junction had 1 base not matched to a gene; V was cut back by 4 bases and J by 0 bases.

This clonotype was recorded a few times. V and J are TRBV7-9 and TRBJ2-3, with D perhaps assigned TRBD1 or TRBD2 (6 bases each). CDR1 SEHNR and CDR2 FQNEAQ come from the germline V gene (reference sequence). Trimming took off 5 bases at V and 3 bases at J, with 18 bases between the two ends. The CDR3 has 16 amino acids. CDR3 sequence: CASSAPLGGRTDTQYF. As DNA, the CDR3 is TGTGCCAGCAGCGCTCCTTTAGGGGGGAGGACAGATACGCAGTATTTT.

The sample holds many counts of this clonotype. The CDR3 nucleotides are TGTGCCAGCAGCCTGGGGCGGGGCGGCGCCCGCACAGATACGCAGTATTTT. Translation gives CASSLGRGGARTDTQYF. The V and J genes are TRBV4-2 and TRBJ2-3, with D perhaps TRBD2 (6 bases). Trimming took off 4 bases at V and 1 base at J, with 18 bases between the two ends. The CDR3 covers 17 residues. Germline V gene sequence: CDR1 LGHNA, CDR2 YNFKEQ.

The chain has TRBV5-1 and TRBJ2-3, with D perhaps matching TRBD2 (6 bases). The CDR3 spans 16 residues. V was pared by 1 base and J by 0 bases, with 12 bases between. Germline assignment: CDR1 SGHRS and CDR2 YFSETQ. The CDR3 is CASSLFAGSSTDTQYF. The CDR3 nucleotides are TGCGCCAGCAGCTTGTTTGCGGGGAGTAGCACAGATACGCAGTATTTT.